The T cell receptor beta chain under discussion was sequenced for a study of T cell repertoires in cytomegalovirus infection. Each CDR3 protein is one row after TCRdb ran MiXCR on the reads. Here the sample spans around 74,000 distinct CDR3 sequences, 3.5% to 4.5% being singletons. There are many counts of this clonotype. The length of the CDR3 is 14 residues. CDR1 is LNHDA and CDR2 is SQIVND in the germline V gene (reference sequence). V dropped 3 bases and J dropped 3 bases, with 10 bases sitting between them. This chain joins TRBV19 and TRBJ2-3, with TRBD2 as a possible D gene (5 bases). Specimen: PBMCs. The clonotype was recovered from a human donor in good health (CMV status not recorded). Some clones in this sample may be carry-over from other donors' samples. The CDR3 loop is CASSIDGETDTQYF. The CDR3, as DNA: TGTGCCAGTAGTATCGACGGGGAGACAGATACGCAGTATTTT.